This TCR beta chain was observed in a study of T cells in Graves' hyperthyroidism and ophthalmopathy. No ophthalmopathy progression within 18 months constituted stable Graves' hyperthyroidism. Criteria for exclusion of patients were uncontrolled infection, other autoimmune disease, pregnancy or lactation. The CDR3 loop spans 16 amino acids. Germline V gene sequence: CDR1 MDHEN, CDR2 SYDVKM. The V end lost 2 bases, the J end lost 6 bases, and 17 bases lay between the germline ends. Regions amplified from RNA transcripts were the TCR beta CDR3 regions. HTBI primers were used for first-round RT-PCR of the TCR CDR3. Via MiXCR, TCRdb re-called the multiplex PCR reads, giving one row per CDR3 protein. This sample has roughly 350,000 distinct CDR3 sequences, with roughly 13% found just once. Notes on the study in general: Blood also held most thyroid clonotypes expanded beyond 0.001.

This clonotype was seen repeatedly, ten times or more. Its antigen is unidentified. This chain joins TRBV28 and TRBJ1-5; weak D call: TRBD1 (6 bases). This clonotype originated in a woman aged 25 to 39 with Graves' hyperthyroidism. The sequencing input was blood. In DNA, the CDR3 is TGTGCCAGCAGTTTAATGGGTGCAGGGGATAGTCAGCCCCAGCATTTT. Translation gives CASSLMGAGDSQPQHF.